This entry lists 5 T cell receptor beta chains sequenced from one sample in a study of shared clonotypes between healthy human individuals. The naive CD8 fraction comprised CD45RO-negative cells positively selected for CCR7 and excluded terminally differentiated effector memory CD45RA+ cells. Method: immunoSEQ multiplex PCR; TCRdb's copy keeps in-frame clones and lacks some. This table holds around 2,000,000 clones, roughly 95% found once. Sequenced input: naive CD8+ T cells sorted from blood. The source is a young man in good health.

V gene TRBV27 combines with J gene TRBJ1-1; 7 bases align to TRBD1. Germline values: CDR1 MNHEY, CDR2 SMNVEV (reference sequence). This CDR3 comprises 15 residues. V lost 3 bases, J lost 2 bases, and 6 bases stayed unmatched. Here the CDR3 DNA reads TGTGCCAGCAGTTTTACCGGGACAGTTAACACTGAAGCTTTCTTT. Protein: CASSFTGTVNTEAFF.

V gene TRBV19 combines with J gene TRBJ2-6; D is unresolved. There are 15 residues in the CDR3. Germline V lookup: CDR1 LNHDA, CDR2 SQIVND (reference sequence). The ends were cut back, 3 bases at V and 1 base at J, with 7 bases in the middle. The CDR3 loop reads CASSIGQSGANVLTF. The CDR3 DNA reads TGTGCCAGTAGTATCGGTCAGTCTGGGGCCAACGTCCTGACTTTC. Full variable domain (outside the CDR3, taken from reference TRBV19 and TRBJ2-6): DGGITQSPKYLFRKEGQNVTLSCEQNLNHDAMYWYRQDPGQGLRLIYYSQIVNDFQKGDIAEGYSVSREKKESFPLTVTSAQKNPTAFYLCASSIGQSGANVLTFGAGSRLTVL.

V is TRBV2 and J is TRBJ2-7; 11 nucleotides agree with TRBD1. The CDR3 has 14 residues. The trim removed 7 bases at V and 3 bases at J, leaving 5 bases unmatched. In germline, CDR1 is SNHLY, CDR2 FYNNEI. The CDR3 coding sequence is TGTGCCAGCATAGGTGGGACAGGGGGCTACGAGCAGTACTTC. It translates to CASIGGTGGYEQYF.

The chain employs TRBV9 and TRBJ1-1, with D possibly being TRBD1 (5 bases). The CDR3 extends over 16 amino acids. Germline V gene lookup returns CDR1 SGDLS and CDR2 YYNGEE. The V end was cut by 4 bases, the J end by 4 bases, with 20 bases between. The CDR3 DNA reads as TGTGCCAGCAGCCCTTCCGGCAGGGTGGTAGGCACTGAAGCTTTCTTT. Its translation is CASSPSGRVVGTEAFF.

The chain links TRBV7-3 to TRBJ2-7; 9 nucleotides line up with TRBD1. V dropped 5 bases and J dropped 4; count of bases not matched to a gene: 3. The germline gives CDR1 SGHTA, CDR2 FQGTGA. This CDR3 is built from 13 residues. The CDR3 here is CASSEGTGYEQYF. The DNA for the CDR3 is TGTGCCAGCAGCGAGGGGACAGGGTACGAGCAGTACTTC.